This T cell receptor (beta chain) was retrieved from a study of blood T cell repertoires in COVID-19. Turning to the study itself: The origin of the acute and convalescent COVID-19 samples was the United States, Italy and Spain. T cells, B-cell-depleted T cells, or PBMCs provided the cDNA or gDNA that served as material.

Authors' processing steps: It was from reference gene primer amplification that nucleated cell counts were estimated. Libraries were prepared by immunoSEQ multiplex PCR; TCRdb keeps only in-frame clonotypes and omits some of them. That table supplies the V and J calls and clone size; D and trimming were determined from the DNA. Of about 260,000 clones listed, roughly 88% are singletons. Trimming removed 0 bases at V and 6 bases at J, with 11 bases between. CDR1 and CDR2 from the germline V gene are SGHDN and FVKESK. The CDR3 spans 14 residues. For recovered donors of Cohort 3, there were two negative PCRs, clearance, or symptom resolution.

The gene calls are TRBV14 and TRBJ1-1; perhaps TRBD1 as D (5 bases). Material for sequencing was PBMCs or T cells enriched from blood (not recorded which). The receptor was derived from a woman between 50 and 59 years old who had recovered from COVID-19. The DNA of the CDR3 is TGTGCCAGCAGCCAAGATCAGGGTGTGGCTGAAGCTTTCTTT. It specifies CASSQDQGVAEAFF.